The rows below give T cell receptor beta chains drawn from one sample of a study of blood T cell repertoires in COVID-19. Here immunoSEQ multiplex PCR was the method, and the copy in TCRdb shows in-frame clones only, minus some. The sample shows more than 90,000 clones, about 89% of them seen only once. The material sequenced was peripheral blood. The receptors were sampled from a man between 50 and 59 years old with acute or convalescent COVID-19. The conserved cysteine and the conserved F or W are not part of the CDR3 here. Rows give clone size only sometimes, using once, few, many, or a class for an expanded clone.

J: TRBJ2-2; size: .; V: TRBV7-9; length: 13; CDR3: ASSLATGITGELF
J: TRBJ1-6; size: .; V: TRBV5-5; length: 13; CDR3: ASSLTESFNSPLH
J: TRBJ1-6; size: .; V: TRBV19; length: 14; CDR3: ASSENRQISNSPLH
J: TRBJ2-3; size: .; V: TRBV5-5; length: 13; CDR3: ASSLGTASTDTQY
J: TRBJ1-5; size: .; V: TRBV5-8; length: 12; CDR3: ASSLRTGHQPQH
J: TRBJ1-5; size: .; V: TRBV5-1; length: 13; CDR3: ASSLTAGGDQPQH
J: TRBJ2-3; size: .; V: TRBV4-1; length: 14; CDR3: ASSQDGGSGTDTQY
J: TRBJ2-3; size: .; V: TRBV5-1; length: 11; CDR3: ASSLVTGDTQY
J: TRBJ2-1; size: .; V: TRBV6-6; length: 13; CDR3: ASRDRGTSYNEQF
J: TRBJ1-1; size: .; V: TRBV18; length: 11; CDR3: ASSPKGAGEAF
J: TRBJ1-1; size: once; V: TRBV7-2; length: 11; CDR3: ASSLRQPTEAF
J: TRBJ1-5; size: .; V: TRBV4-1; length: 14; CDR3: ASSQSGTLGNQPQH
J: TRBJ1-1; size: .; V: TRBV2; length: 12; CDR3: ASSEVGEDTEAF
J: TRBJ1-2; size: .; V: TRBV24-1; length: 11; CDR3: ATSGGTGTGYT
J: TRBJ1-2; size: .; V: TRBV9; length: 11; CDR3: ASSVGQGLGYT
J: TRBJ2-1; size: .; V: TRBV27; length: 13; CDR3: ASRSVGGSYNEQF
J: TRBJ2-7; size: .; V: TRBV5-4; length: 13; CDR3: ASSLGGGASYEQY
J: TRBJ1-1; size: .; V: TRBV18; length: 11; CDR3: ASSRPGGTEAF
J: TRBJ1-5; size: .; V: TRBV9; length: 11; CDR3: ASSVQGNQPQH
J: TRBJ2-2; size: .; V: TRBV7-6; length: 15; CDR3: ASSLASGLQLTGELF
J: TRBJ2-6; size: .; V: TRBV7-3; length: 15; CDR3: ASSKGLAGSGANVLT
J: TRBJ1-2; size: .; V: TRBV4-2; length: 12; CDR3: ASSQDGATYGYT
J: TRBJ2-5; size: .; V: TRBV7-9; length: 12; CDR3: ASSLITGKETQY
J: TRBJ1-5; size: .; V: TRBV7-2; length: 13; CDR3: ASSLGGGTDQPQH
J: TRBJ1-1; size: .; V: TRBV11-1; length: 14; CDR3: ASSPRTGWANTEAF
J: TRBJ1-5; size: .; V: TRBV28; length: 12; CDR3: ASIPGTVGQPQH
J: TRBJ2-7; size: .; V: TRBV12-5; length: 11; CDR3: ASGRTGSNEQY
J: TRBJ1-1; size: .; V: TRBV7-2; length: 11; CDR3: ASTTTGETEAF
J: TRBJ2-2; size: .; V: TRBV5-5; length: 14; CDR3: ASSLTGTGATGELF
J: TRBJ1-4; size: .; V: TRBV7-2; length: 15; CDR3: ASSLSPQREPNEKLF
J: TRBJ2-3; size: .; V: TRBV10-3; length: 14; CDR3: AISEGAGGSRDTQY
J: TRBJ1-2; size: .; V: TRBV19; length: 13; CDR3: ASSINDRDRHGYT
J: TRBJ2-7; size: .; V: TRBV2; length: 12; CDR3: ASSSGQGRDEQY
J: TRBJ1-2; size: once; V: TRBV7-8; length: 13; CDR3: ASSLADRTARGYT
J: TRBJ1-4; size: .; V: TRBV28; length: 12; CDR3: ASITNGGGEKLF
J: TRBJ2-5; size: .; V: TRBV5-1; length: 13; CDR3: ASSLVMGAGETQY
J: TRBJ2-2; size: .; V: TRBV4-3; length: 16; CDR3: ASSQSTTGGYGTGELF
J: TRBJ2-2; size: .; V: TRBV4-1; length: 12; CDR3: ASSQDFGTGELF
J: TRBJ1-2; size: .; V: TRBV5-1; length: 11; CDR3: ASSLDTDYGYT
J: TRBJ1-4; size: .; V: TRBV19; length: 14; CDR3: ASRFRDRGANEKLF
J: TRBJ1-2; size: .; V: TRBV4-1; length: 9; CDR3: ASSRGGGYT
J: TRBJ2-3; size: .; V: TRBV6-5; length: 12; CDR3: ASSPGLVTDTQY
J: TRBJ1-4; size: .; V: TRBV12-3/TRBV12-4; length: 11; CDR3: ASSFGGSEKLF
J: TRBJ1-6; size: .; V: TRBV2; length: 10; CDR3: ASSVAVSPLH
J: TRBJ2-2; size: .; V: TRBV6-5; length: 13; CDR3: ASSRNGQVTGELF